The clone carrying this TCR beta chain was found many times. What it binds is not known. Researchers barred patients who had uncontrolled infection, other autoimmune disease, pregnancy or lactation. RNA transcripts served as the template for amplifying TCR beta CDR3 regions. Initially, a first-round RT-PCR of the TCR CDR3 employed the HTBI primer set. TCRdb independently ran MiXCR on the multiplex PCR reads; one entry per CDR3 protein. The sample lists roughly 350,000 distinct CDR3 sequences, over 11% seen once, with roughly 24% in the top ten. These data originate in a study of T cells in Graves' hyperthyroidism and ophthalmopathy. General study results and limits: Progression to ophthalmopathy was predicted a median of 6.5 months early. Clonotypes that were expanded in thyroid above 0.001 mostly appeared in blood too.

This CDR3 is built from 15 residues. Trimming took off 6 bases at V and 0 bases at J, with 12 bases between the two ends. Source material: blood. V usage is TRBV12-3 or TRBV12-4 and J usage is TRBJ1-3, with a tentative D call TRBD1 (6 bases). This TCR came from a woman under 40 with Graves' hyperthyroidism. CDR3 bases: TGTGCCAGCAGCCTAGGACAGAGCTCTGGAAACACCATATATTTT. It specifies CASSLGQSSGNTIYF.